The present TCR beta chain was sequenced within a study of radiotherapy plus CTLA-4 blockade in lung cancer. Whole-study findings and limits: Once radiotherapy plus ipilimumab had been given, TCR clones derived from tumor expanded in blood. Response was reportedly best predicted by early blood T cell clone dynamics, with interferon-beta.

The repertoire was sequenced with immunoSEQ multiplex PCR; TCRdb's copy has only in-frame clones and lacks some. The data show 60,000 to 65,000 clones, roughly 77% seen once. About this clone: Its target is not known.

Receiving focal radiation plus CTLA-4 blockade with ipilimumab were patients who had chemo-refractory metastatic non-small-cell lung cancer. Sequencing was performed on peripheral blood, taken from a patient treated with radiotherapy plus ipilimumab. This receptor was taken from a human donor with non-small cell lung cancer who had a complete response to radiotherapy plus ipilimumab.

The CDR3 region is CASSSETSVGELFF. The CDR3 DNA reads as TGCGCCAGCAGCTCCGAGACTAGCGTCGGGGAGCTGTTTTTT. The chain couples TRBV5-1 to TRBJ2-2, with 8 bases that match TRBD2. With V trimmed by 3 bases and J by 7 bases, 5 bases remained unmatched. This CDR3 spans 14 amino acids. Germline V gives CDR1 SGHRS, CDR2 YFSETQ.